One sample yielded the 10 T cell receptor beta chains listed below, sequenced in a study of CD8+ T cells in alopecia areata. Extracted RNA was reverse transcribed, and the resulting cDNA served as sequencing template. Assay: immunoSEQ multiplex PCR; the TCRdb copy retains only in-frame clones and omits some. The sample carries around 190,000 clones, about three fifths recorded once. The treatment: oral pan-JAK inhibitor, 5-10 mg twice daily. This material consisted of CD4+ T cells sorted from blood, taken at week 4, from a patient treated with tofacitinib. The source of these receptors is a human donor with alopecia areata.

This rearrangement joins TRBV2 to TRBJ1-1; the D is unclear. The CDR3 extends over 13 amino acids. V dropped 6 bases and J dropped 8 bases, with 16 bases sitting between them. Looked up from germline, CDR1 is SNHLY and CDR2 is FYNNEI. The DNA of the CDR3 is TGTGCCAGCAGCGACCTAAGACACTCGGAAGCTTTCTTT. Translated, it gives CASSDLRHSEAFF.

This chain joins TRBV10-3 and TRBJ1-1; D might be TRBD1 (5 bases). Per the germline V gene, CDR1 is ENHRY and CDR2 is SYGVKD. The CDR3 is 13 amino acids. Trimming left V 7 bases short and J 6 bases short, with 15 bases between. CDR3 region: CAINTDMYAEAFF. Here the CDR3 DNA reads TGTGCCATCAACACGGACATGTACGCTGAAGCTTTCTTT.

The chain has TRBV4-3 and TRBJ1-1; D is perhaps TRBD1 (5 bases). The CDR3 length is 17 residues. Germline V CDR1 and CDR2: LGHNA, YSLEER. Trimming removed 0 bases from V and 5 bases from J, with 19 bases in between. CDR3 sequence reads: CASSQDRTTQGWTEAFF. CDR3 bases: TGCGCCAGCAGCCAAGATAGGACAACCCAAGGGTGGACTGAAGCTTTCTTT.

J is TRBJ2-3 and V is TRBV19, with D perhaps matching TRBD2 (5 bases). This CDR3 is 13 amino acids long. The V gene lost 4 bases and the J gene lost 5 bases, with 10 bases spanning the gap. Germline lookup yields CDR1 LNHDA and CDR2 SQIVND (reference sequence). CDR3 nucleotide sequence: TGTGCCAGTAGTAACCTAGCCGGAGATACGCAGTATTTT. Protein product: CASSNLAGDTQYF. The complete variable domain, with remaining parts taken from reference TRBV19 and TRBJ2-3, reads DGGITQSPKYLFRKEGQNVTLSCEQNLNHDAMYWYRQDPGQGLRLIYYSQIVNDFQKGDIAEGYSVSREKKESFPLTVTSAQKNPTAFYLCASSNLAGDTQYFGPGTRLTVL.

The genes are TRBV29-1 and TRBJ1-2, with D unclear. The germline CDR1 and CDR2 sequences are SQVTM and ANQGSEA. The CDR3 covers 13 residues. With 0 bases removed from V and 2 bases from J, the gap between germline ends came to 7 bases. The CDR3 loop reads CSVEDGVNYGYTF. The CDR3 DNA reads as TGCAGCGTTGAAGACGGGGTGAACTATGGCTACACCTTC.

The chain employs TRBV7-9 and TRBJ1-4, with D tentatively TRBD1 (6 bases). Deletions cut 5 bases from V and 8 bases from J, with 18 bases between. This CDR3 comprises 15 residues. Germline-derived CDR1 and CDR2 are SEHNR and FQNEAQ (reference sequence). This CDR3 is CASSGGDTQWEKLFF. The CDR3 region has the DNA TGTGCCAGCAGCGGGGGGGACACCCAGTGGGAAAAACTGTTTTTT.

This clone was detected a few times. The chain recombines TRBV10-2 with TRBJ1-5; maybe TRBD1 (6 bases). Trimming stripped 3 bases from V and 3 bases from J, with 9 bases between. The CDR3 contains 14 residues. Germline CDR1 WSHSY, CDR2 SAAADI. The CDR3: CASSDYRANQPQHF. CDR3 coding DNA: TGCGCCAGCAGTGACTACAGGGCCAATCAGCCCCAGCATTTT.

This chain joins TRBV13 and TRBJ1-2; no firm D call. V was cut by 7 bases and J by 8 bases, with 17 bases left in between. The CDR3 is 13 residues long. Germline loops: CDR1 PRHDT, CDR2 FYEKMQ (reference sequence). For the CDR3, the DNA is TGTGCCAGCAAGAAGAGGGAGTTGGAGGGCTACACCTTC. Its translation is CASKKRELEGYTF.

The chain uses TRBV10-3 and TRBJ1-6; D may be TRBD1 (6 bases). V was shortened by 0 bases and J by 9 bases, with 9 bases between the two germline ends. The CDR3 has 14 amino acids. The V gene's germline CDR1 is ENHRY and CDR2 SYGVKD. The CDR3 loop reads CAISESGGGSPLHF. The CDR3 DNA follows: TGTGCCATCAGTGAGTCGGGAGGGGGTTCACCCCTCCACTTT.

The chain links TRBV4-1 to TRBJ1-5; D is uncertain. This CDR3 spans 15 amino acids. V shed 1 base and J shed 0 bases, with 7 bases lying between them. Germline CDR1 is MGHRA and CDR2 is YSYEKL. The CDR3: CASSQAPYSNQPQHF. In DNA, the CDR3 is TGCGCCAGCAGCCAAGCCCCTTATAGCAATCAGCCCCAGCATTTT.